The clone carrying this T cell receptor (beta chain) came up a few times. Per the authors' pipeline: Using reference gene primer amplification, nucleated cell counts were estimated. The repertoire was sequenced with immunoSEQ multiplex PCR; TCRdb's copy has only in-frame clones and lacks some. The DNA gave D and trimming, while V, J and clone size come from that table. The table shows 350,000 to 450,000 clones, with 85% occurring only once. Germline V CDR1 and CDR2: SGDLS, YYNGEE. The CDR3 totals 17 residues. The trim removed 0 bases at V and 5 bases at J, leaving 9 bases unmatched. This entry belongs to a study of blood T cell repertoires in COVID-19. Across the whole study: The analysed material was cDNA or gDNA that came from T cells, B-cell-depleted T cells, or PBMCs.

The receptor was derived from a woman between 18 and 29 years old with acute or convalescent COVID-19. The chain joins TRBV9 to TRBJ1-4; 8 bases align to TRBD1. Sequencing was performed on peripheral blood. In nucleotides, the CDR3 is TGTGCCAGCAGCGTAGGGACAGGGACGAAATTCAATGAAAAACTGTTTTTT. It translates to CASSVGTGTKFNEKLFF. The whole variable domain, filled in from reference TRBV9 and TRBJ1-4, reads DSGVTQTPKHLITATGQRVTLRCSPRSGDLSVYWYQQSLDQGLQFLIQYYNGEERAKGNILERFSAQQFPDLHSELNLSSLELGDSALYFCASSVGTGTKFNEKLFFGSGTQLSVL.